The clone carrying this T cell receptor (beta chain) was counted only a few times. The sorted Tregs were CD4+CD25+CD127-/low cells. TCRdb recomputed calls from the 5' RACE reads with MiXCR, one row per CDR3 protein. Here the sample spans 35,000 to 50,000 distinct CDR3 sequences, roughly 23% being singletons. Germline-derived CDR1 and CDR2 are SEHNR and FQNEAQ (reference sequence). The CDR3 consists of 13 residues. The V end lost 5 bases, the J end lost 3 bases, and 9 bases lay between the germline ends. The receptor's source is a female donor with breast cancer. The sequenced sample was Tregs sorted from a lymph node. This chain uses TRBV7-9 with TRBJ2-3; TRBD1 might be the D (5 bases). CDR3 amino acids: CASSISGTDTQYF. The CDR3 DNA reads as TGTGCCAGCAGCATATCAGGGACAGATACGCAGTATTTT.